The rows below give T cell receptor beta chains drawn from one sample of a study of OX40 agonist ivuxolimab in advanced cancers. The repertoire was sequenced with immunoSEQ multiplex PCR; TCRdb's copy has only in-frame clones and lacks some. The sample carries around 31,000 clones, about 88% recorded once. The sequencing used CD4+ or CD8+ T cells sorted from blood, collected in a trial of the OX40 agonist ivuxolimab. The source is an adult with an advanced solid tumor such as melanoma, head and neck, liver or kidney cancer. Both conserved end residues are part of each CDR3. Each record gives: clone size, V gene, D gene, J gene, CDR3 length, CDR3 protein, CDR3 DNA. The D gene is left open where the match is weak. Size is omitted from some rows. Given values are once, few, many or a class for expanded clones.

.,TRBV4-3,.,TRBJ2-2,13,CASSQDEGGELFF,TGCGCCAGCAGCCAAGACGAGGGCGGGGAGCTGTTTTTT
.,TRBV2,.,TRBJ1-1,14,CASSERTPGTEAFF,TGTGCCAGCAGTGAAAGGACACCGGGCACTGAAGCTTTCTTT
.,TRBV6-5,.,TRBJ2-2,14,CASTPSRSVGELFF,TGTGCCAGCACCCCTTCCAGGTCGGTCGGGGAGCTGTTTTTT
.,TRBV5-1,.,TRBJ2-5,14,CASSASGMGETQYF,TGCGCCAGCAGCGCATCGGGGATGGGCGAGACCCAGTACTTC
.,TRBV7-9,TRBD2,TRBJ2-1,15,CASSLAGREGGEQFF,TGTGCCAGCAGCTTAGCGGGCAGGGAGGGCGGTGAGCAGTTCTTC
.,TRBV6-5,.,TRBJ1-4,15,CASRLTGGTNEKLFF,TGTGCCAGCAGGCTTACGGGTGGGACTAATGAAAAACTGTTTTTT
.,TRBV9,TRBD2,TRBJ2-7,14,CASSAGGGLDEQYF,TGTGCCAGCAGCGCGGGAGGGGGTTTGGACGAGCAGTACTTC
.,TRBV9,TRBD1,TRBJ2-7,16,CASSDIRDSLVGEQYF,TGTGCCAGCAGCGATATCCGGGACAGTCTTGTGGGCGAGCAGTACTTC
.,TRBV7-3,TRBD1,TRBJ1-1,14,CASSPNRDSTEAFF,TGTGCCAGCAGCCCAAACCGGGACAGCACTGAAGCTTTCTTT
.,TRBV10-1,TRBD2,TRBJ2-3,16,CASSRTSGRDTDTQYF,TGCGCCAGCAGTCGGACTAGCGGGAGGGACACAGATACGCAGTATTTT
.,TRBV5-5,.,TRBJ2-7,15,CASSLDRESSYEQYF,TGTGCCAGCAGCTTGGACAGGGAAAGCTCCTACGAGCAGTACTTC
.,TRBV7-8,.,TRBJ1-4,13,CASSPDSNEKLFF,TGTGCCAGCAGCCCGGACAGTAATGAAAAACTGTTTTTT
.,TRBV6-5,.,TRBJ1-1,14,CASSFTGAHTEAFF,TGTGCCAGCAGTTTTACAGGTGCGCACACTGAAGCTTTCTTT
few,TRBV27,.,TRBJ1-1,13,CASSLFPNTEAFF,TGTGCCAGCAGTTTATTCCCCAACACTGAAGCTTTCTTT
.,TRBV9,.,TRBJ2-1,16,CASSVEGLYTYNEQFF,TGTGCCAGCAGCGTAGAGGGACTTTACACCTACAATGAGCAGTTCTTC
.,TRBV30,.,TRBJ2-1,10,CAWSGGEQFF,TGTGCCTGGAGTGGGGGTGAGCAGTTCTTC
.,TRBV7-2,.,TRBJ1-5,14,CASSPRPGHQPQHF,TGTGCCAGCAGCCCCCGGCCGGGGCATCAGCCCCAGCATTTT
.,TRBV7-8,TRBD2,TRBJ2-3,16,CASSSTSGRAVDTQYF,TGTGCCAGCAGCTCGACTAGCGGGAGGGCGGTAGATACGCAGTATTTT
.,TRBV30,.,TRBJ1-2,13,CAWFAGPNHGYTF,TGTGCCTGGTTTGCCGGGCCCAATCATGGCTACACCTTC
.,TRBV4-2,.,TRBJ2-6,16,CASSQERSSGANVLTF,TGTGCCAGCAGCCAAGAGCGGAGCTCTGGGGCCAACGTCCTGACTTTC
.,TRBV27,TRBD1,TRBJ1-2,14,CASSLSGTGLGYTF,TGTGCCAGCAGTTTATCGGGGACAGGCTTGGGCTACACCTTC
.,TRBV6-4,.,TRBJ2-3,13,CAAASGIGDTQYF,TGTGCCGCAGCGTCTGGGATCGGGGATACGCAGTATTTT
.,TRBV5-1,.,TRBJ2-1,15,CASSSTKPSYNEQFF,TGCGCCAGCAGCTCTACCAAGCCTTCCTACAATGAGCAGTTCTTC
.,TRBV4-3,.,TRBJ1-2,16,CASSGPLRGSDYGYTF,TGCGCCAGCAGCGGGCCGCTGAGGGGGTCTGACTATGGCTACACCTTC
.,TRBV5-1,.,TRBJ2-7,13,CASSGQGPYEQYF,TGCGCCAGCAGCGGGCAAGGCCCCTACGAGCAGTACTTC
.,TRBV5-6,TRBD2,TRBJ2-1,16,CASSFGGLAGDDEQFF,TGTGCCAGCAGCTTCGGTGGACTAGCGGGAGATGATGAGCAGTTCTTC
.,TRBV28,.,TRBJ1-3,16,CASSWGVISGGNTIYF,TGTGCCAGCAGTTGGGGGGTCATCTCAGGGGGAAACACCATATATTTT
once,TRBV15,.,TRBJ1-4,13,CATSERGFEKLFF,TGTGCCACCAGTGAGAGGGGGTTCGAAAAACTGTTTTTT
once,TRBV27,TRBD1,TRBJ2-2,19,CASRTLRYPDRGNTGELFF,TGTGCCAGCAGGACCCTGCGATATCCGGACAGGGGCAACACCGGGGAGCTGTTTTTT
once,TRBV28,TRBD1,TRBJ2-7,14,CASSLWGQSYEQYF,TGTGCCAGCAGTTTATGGGGACAGTCCTACGAGCAGTACTTC
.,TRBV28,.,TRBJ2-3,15,CASSLFDGKTDTQYF,TGTGCCAGCAGTTTATTCGACGGGAAGACAGATACGCAGTATTTT
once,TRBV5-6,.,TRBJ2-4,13,CASSFGDINIQYF,TGTGCCAGCAGCTTCGGGGACATCAACATTCAGTACTTC
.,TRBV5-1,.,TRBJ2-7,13,CASKEGISYEQYF,TGCGCCAGCAAAGAGGGTATCTCCTACGAGCAGTACTTC
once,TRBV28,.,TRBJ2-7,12,CASLKSSYEQYF,TGTGCCAGCCTTAAGAGCAGTTACGAGCAGTACTTC
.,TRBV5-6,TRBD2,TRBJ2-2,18,CASSSTKASGRAIGELFF,TGTGCCAGCAGCTCCACAAAGGCCAGCGGGAGGGCTATCGGGGAGCTGTTTTTT
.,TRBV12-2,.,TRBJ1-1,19,CASRFRQRGRGEGNTEAFF,TGTGCAAGTCGCTTCCGACAGCGGGGCAGGGGAGAGGGAAACACTGAAGCTTTCTTT
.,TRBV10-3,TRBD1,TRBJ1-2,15,CAISDPSGQGNGYTF,TGTGCCATCAGTGATCCCTCGGGACAGGGCAATGGCTACACCTTC
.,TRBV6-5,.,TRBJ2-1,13,CASSPGFYNEQFF,TGTGCCAGCAGCCCGGGATTCTACAATGAGCAGTTCTTC
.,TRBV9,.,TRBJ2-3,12,CASSGQGDTQYF,TGTGCCAGCAGCGGTCAAGGAGATACGCAGTATTTT
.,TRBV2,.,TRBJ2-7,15,CASKAGSGQAYEQYF,TGTGCCAGCAAGGCCGGGAGCGGCCAAGCCTACGAGCAGTACTTC
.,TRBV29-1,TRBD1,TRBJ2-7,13,CSVVGTASYEQYF,TGCAGCGTTGTGGGGACAGCCTCCTACGAGCAGTACTTC
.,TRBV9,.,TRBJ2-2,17,CASSVHQTGPNTGELFF,TGTGCCAGCAGCGTACACCAAACAGGGCCGAACACCGGGGAGCTGTTTTTT